Detailed here is one TCR beta chain. The antigen it binds to is not known. No much larger clonotype is one base removed from it; base qualities were not supplied. This record belongs to a study of CD8 T cells in Susac syndrome (dated by TCRdb to the late 2010s). For the study in its entirety: The study used repertoire sequencing to test whether antigen drove CD8+ T cell activation and differentiation in Susac syndrome.

RNA was extracted using the RNeasy kit, and roughly 0.45 to 1 ug of the RNA was reverse transcribed with random hexamers. The immunoSEQ multiplex PCR assay, covering 54 Vbeta and 13 Jbeta segments, was used to amplify TCR beta CDR3 regions. To correct PCR amplification bias, a synthetic template baseline was used for both primer optimization and computational correction. Regarding the original processing steps: Only productive sequences were kept, with reads annotated to V, D and J genes according to IMGT and analyzed in immunoSEQ Analyzer. To calculate clonality, Shannon entropy was normalized by log2 of the number of productive unique sequences and then subtracted from one. For each patient and control, public and private clones were evaluated among the 100 most prevalent clones. Clones were defined as Susac-specific when absent from the healthy and MS cohorts, from over 950 published viral clones and from other ImmuneACCESS disease sequences. TCRdb reanalyzed the raw reads on its own, using fastp at Q25 for trimming and MiXCR for clone calling, and kept in-frame beta chains. Entries are consolidated by CDR3 protein sequence, retaining the most common genes and DNA. What appears here as the V and J calls and clone size reflects TCRdb's work, not the paper's. The sample has nearly 200,000 distinct CDR3 sequences on record, over 90% of them singletons. The ten top clones hold about 0.087% of the sample.

Results the study describes overall, beyond this receptor: The number of individuals in the TCR sequencing and HLA analysis was recognized as being relatively small.

High-throughput TCR beta sequencing profiled peripheral blood CD8+ and CD4+ T cells from healthy donors, Susac syndrome patients and multiple sclerosis patients. The multiple sclerosis controls were treatment-naive patients who had stable or active relapsing-remitting disease and met the revised McDonald criteria. Bulk CD8+ and CD4+ T cells were purified by magnetic negative isolation, whereas CD8+ TEMRA cells were enriched by FACS. Blood was drawn into EDTA tubes, processed within 24 hours, and PBMCs were isolated by density gradient centrifugation. PBMCs intended for TCR sequencing were cryopreserved in liquid nitrogen and thawed later in a water bath at 37 degrees C. Purity of sorted or isolated CD4+, CD8+ and CD8+ TEMRA cells was at least 90%. The TCR originated in a human donor with multiple sclerosis. Sequences were obtained from CD4+ T cells from PBMCs.

The DNA sequence is as follows: TGCGCCAGCAGCTTGACTAGCGGGACCTACAATGAGCAGTTCTTC. This gives the protein CASSLTSGTYNEQFF. The chain was built from TRBV5-1 and TRBJ2-1, with TRBD2 matching 10 junction bases. For this chain, trimming is 1 base at the V end and 2 bases at the J end, and the number of junction bases without a gene match is 0. The germline V gene specifies SGHRS as CDR1 and YFSETQ as CDR2. The CDR3 spans 15 residues, from the cysteine through the phenylalanine. CDR3 DNA is the only sequence kept; it has 45 bases, read in frame from the first base.